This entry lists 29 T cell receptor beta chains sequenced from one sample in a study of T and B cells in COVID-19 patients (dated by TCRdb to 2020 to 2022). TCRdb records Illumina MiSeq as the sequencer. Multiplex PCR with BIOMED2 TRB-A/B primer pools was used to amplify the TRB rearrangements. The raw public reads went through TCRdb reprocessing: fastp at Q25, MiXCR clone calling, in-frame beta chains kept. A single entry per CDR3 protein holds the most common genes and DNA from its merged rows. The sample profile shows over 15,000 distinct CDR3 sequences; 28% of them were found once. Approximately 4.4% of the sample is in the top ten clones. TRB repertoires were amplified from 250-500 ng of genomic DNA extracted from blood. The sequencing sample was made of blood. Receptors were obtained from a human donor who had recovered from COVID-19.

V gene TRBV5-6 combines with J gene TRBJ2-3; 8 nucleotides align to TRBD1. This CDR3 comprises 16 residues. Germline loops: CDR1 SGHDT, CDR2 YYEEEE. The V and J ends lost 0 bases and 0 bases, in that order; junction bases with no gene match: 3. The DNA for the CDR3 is TGTGCCAGCAGCTTGGCGGGGGACAGGAGCACAGATACGCAGTATTTT. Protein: CASSLAGDRSTDTQYF.

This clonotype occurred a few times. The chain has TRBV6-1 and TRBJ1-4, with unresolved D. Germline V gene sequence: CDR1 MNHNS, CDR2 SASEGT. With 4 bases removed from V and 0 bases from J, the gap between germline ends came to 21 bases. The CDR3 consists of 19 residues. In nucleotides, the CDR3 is TGTGCCAGCAGTGGAGAGGAGAGAATTCTTCAACCAACTAATGAAAAACTGTTTTTT. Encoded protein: CASSGEERILQPTNEKLFF.

The CDR3 loop is CASSVTSGGAGTGELFF. The CDR3 DNA sequence: TGTGCCAGCAGCGTAACTAGCGGGGGGGCCGGCACCGGGGAGCTGTTTTTT. V and J are TRBV9 and TRBJ2-2; 13 nucleotides match TRBD2. There are 17 residues in the CDR3. The germline gives CDR1 SGDLS, CDR2 YYNGEE. The V gene end was trimmed by 1 base and the J gene end by 4 bases; junction bases not matched to a gene: 4.

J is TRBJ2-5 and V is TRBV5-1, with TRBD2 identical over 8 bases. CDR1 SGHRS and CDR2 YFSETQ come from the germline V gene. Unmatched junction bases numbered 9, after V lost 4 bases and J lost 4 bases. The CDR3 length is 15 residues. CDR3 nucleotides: TGCGCCAGCAGCCCGGGAGCGGGGGACCCAGAGACCCAGTACTTC. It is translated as CASSPGAGDPETQYF.

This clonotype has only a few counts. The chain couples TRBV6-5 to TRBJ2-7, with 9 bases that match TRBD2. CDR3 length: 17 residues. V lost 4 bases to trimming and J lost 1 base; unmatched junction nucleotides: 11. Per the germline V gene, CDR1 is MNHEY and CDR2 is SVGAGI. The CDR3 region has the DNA TGTGCCAGCAGTTCCACTATGACTAGCGGAATTTCCTACGAGCAGTACTTC. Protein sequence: CASSSTMTSGISYEQYF.

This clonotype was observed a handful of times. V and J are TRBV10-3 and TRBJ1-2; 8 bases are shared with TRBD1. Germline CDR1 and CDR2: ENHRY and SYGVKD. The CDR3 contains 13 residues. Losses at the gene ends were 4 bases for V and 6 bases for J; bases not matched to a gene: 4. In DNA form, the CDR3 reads TGTGCCATCAGTGGGACAGGGAAGGATGGCTACACCTTC. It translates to CAISGTGKDGYTF.

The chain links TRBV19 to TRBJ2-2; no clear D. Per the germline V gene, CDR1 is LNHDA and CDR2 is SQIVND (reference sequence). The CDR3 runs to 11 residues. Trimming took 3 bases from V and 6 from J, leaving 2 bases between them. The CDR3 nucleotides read TGTGCCAGTAGTATGGCCGGGGAGCTGTTTTTT. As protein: CASSMAGELFF.

The CDR3 DNA is TGTGCCAGCACAGGCGCAGTTAACTATGGCTACACCTTC. This encodes CASTGAVNYGYTF. J is TRBJ1-2 and V is TRBV19; TRBD1 is a possible D gene (5 bases). Trimming left V 9 bases short and J 1 base short, with 12 bases between. The CDR3 sequence is 13 residues long. Germline V CDR1 and CDR2: LNHDA, SQIVND (reference sequence).

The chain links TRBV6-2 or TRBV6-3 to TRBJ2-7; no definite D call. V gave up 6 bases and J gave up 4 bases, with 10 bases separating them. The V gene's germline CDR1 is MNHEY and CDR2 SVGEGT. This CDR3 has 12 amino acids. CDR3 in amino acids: CASRYTNYEQYF. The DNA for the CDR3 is TGTGCCAGCAGATACACCAATTACGAGCAGTACTTC.

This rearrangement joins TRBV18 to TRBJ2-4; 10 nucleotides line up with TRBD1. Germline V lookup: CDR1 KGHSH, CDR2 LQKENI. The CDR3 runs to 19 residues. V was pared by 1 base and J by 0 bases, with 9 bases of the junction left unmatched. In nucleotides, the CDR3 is TGTGCCAGCTCACCACAAACCGGGACAGGGGCCTTAGCCAAAAACATTCAGTACTTC. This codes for CASSPQTGTGALAKNIQYF.

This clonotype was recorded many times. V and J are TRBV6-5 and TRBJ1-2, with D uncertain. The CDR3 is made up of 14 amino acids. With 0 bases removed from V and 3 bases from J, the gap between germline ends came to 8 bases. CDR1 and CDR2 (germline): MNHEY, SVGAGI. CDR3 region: CASSYSEAYYGYTF. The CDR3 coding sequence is TGTGCCAGCAGTTACTCGGAGGCCTACTATGGCTACACCTTC.

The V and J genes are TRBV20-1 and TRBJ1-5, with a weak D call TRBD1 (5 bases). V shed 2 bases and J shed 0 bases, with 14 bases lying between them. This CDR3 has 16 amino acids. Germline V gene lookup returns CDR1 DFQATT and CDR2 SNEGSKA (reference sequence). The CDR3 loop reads CSARPGGVYSNQPQHF. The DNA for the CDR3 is TGCAGTGCTAGACCCGGGGGGGTGTATAGCAATCAGCCCCAGCATTTT.

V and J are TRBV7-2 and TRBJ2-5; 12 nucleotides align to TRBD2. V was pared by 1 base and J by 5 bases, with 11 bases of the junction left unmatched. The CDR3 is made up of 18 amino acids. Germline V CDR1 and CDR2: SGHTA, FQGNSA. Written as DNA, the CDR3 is TGTGCCAGCAGCTTAGTTTCTAGCGGGGGGGCCTCTACTGAGACCCAGTACTTC. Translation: CASSLVSSGGASTETQYF.

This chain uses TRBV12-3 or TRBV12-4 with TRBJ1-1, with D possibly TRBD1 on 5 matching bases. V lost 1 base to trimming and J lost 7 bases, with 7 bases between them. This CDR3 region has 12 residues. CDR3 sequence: CASSLGGSEAFF. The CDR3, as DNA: TGTGCCAGCAGTTTAGGGGGGAGTGAAGCTTTCTTT.

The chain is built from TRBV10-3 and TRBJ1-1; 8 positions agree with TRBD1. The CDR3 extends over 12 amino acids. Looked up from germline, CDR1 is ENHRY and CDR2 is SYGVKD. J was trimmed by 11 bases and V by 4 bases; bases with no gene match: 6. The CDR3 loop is CAISGDRSLAFF. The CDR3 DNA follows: TGTGCCATCAGTGGGGACAGGAGTTTGGCTTTCTTT.

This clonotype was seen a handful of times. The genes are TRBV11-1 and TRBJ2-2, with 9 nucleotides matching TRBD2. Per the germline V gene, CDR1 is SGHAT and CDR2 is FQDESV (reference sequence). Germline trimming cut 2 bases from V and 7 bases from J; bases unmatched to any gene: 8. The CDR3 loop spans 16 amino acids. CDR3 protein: CASSLRQGLAYGELFF. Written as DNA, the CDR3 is TGTGCCAGCAGCTTACGACAGGGACTAGCCTACGGGGAGCTGTTTTTT.

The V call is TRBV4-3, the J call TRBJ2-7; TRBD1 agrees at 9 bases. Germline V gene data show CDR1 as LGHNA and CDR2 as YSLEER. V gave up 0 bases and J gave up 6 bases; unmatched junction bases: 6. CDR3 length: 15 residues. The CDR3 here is CASSQDSGQGSEQYF. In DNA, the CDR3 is TGCGCCAGCAGCCAAGATTCGGGACAGGGATCCGAGCAGTACTTC.

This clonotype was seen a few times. The chain's CDR3 is CASSGTVGAGTDTQYF. The CDR3 bases are TGCGCCAGCAGCGGTACTGTGGGGGCCGGCACAGATACGCAGTATTTT. This sequence joins TRBV5-1 and TRBJ2-3, with a weak D call TRBD1 (6 bases). The CDR3 contains 16 residues. V lost 4 bases and J lost 1, with 16 bases in between. CDR1 and CDR2 (germline): SGHRS, YFSETQ.

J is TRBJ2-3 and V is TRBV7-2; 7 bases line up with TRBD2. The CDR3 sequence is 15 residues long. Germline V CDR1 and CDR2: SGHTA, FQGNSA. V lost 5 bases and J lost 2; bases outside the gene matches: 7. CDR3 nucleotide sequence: TGTGCCAGCAGCCGAAGCGGGGAACTCACAGATACGCAGTATTTT. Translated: CASSRSGELTDTQYF.

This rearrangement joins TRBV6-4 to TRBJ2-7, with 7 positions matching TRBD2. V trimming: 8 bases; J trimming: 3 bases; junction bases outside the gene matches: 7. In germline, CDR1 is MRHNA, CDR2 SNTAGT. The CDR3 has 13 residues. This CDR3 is CASGLGAVYEQYF. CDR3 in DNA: TGTGCCAGCGGACTAGGGGCTGTCTACGAGCAGTACTTC.

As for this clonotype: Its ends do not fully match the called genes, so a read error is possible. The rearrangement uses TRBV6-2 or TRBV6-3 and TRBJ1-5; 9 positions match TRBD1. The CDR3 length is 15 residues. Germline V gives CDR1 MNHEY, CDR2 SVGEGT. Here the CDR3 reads CASSYSDRGNQPQHF. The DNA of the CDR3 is TGTGCCAGCAGTTACTCGGACAGGGGCAACCAGCCCCAGCATTTT.

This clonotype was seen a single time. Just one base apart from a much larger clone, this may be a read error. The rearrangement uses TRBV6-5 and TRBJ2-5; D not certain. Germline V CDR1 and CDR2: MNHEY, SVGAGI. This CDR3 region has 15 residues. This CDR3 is CTSSYSKVPGETQYF. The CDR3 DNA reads TGTACCAGCAGTTACTCTAAGGTCCCGGGTGAGACCCAGTACTTC.

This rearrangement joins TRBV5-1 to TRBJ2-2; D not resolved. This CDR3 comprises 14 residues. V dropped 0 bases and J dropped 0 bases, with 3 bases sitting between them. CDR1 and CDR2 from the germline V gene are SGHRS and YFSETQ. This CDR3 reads CASSLESNTGELFF. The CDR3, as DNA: TGCGCCAGCAGCTTGGAGTCGAACACCGGGGAGCTGTTTTTT.

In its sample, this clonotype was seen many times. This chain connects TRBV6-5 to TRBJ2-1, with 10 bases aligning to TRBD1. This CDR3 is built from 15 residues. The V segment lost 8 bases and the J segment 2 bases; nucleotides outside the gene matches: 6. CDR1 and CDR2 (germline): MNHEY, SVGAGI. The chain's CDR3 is CASREGQGTYNEQFF. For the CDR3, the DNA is TGTGCCAGCCGGGAGGGACAGGGGACCTACAATGAGCAGTTCTTC.

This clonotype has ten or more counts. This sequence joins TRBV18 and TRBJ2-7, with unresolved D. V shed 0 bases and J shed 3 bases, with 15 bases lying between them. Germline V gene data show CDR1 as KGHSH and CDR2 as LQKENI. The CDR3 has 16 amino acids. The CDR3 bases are TGTGCCAGCTCACCACCGGAAGGGAACGGGCGCTACGAGCAGTACTTC. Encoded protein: CASSPPEGNGRYEQYF.

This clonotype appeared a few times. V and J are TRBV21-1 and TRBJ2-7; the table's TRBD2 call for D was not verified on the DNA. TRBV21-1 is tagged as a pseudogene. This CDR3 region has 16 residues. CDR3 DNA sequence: TGTGCCAGCAGCAAATGGTCGGGGTGGACTGACTACGAGCAGTACTTC. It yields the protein CASSKWSGWTDYEQYF.

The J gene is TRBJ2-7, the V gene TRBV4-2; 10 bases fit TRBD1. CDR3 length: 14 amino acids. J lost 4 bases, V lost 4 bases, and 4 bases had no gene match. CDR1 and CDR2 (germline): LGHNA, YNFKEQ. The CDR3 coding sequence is TGTGCCAGCAGCCCGACAGGGGGCGCGTACGAGCAGTACTTC. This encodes CASSPTGGAYEQYF.

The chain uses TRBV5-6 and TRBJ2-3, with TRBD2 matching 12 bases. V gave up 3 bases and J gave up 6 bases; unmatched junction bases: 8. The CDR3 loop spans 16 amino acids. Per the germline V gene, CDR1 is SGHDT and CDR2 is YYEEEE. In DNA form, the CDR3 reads TGTGCCAGCAGCTGGTACCTAGCGGGGGGGAGGGATACGCAGTATTTT. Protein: CASSWYLAGGRDTQYF.

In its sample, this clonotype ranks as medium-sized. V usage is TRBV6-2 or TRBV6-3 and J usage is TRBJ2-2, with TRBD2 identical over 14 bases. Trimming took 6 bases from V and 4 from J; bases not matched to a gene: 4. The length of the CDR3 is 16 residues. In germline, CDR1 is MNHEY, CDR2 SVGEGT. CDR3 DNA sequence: TGTGCCAGCAGACGCGGACTAGCGGGGGGCACCGGGGAGCTGTTTTTT. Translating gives CASRRGLAGGTGELFF.